The entry that follows covers one T cell receptor beta chain sequence. In this sample, this clone turned up a few times. The target of this receptor is not known. Per-base qualities were not stored, and no clone one base away is much larger. This specimen comes from a study of CD8+ T cells in alopecia areata (dated 2018 in TCRdb). About the full investigation: Treated patients were enrolled in an open-label pilot trial of oral tofacitinib, 5 to 10 mg twice daily, for moderate-to-severe alopecia areata. For the treated patients, the SALT score, which quantifies what percentage of scalp surface area is affected, served as the measure of disease severity. Tofacitinib was administered for 6 to 18 months, and 6 months of follow-up off drug were then conducted to assess delayed response and recurrence. Biopsies were taken from tofacitinib-treated patients at baseline and at 4 and 24 weeks of treatment, and a later scalp biopsy was taken in several of the tofacitinib-treated patients. The study used high-throughput TCRbeta sequencing to examine T cell clonal expansion in alopecia areata, in both the C3H/HeJ mouse model and human patients. Human TCRbeta sequencing covered scalp tissue and sorted CD4+ and CD8+ peripheral blood T cells from patchy and totalis/universalis alopecia areata patients and healthy controls. RNA was extracted with the PAXgene miRNA kit for fixed scalp, the miRNeasy kit for PBMCs, and the RNeasy kit for mouse skin. TCRbeta CDR3 regions were amplified by immunoSEQ multiplex PCR using 35 Vbeta forward and 13 Jbeta reverse primers. Scalp clonality was compared across normal scalp (n=4), patchy alopecia areata scalp (n=8), and alopecia totalis/universalis scalp (n=8).

Per the publication, the time point label means: 4 weeks on oral tofacitinib. The treatment or condition label for this specimen denotes: oral pan-JAK inhibitor, 5-10 mg twice daily. Peripheral blood and lesional scalp punch biopsies were obtained from patients with alopecia areata. PBMCs were separated by density centrifugation and stained for CD3, CD4 and CD8, after which CD4+ and CD8+ T cells were sorted on a FACSAria. Study-wide conclusions, independent of this receptor: With tofacitinib, both scalp clonality and the number of expanded CD8+ clones among the top 100 scalp clones went down significantly. Compared with normal scalp, lesional scalp, particularly in alopecia totalis/universalis, had higher clonality and more expanded CD8+ clones, which suggests antigenic drive. Many expanded lesional clones were found to persist in scalp and blood during tofacitinib treatment, and relapse after treatment cessation may be partly explained by this persistence. Shared TCR sequences between patients were less evident than in mice, which may be partly attributable to HLA diversity in the patient population. Scalp TCR repertoire analysis is complicated because resident alphabeta T cells in normal human skin are also sequenced, whereas mouse skin is dominated by gammadelta T cells. The treated cohort was small, with a single nonresponder, so links between baseline CD8+ expansion and response need larger studies.

Trimming costs V 8 bases and J 8 bases, and their ends lie 12 bases apart. The CDR3 contains 11 residues, cysteine and phenylalanine counted. The CDR3 DNA has 33 bases and is translated from base 1. CDR1 and CDR2 (SEHNR, FQNEAQ) derive from the germline V gene (reference sequence). Receptor amplification or capture employed the immunoSEQ multiplex PCR assay. To provide template for TCR sequencing, every sample had RNA extracted and reverse transcribed into cDNA. SuperScript III was used for first-strand cDNA synthesis, primed with a 2:1 mix of oligo-dT and random hexamers. A synthetic immune receptor repertoire was used to gauge amplification bias, and whatever bias remained was removed computationally. As for the authors' bioinformatics: Raw reads were preprocessed to remove errors, and CDR3 was defined according to IMGT conventions as the region from the conserved cysteine to phenylalanine. Clonality was computed by normalizing Shannon entropy by log2 of the number of productive unique TCRs and subtracting the result from 1. CD4 or CD8 identity of scalp clones was inferred by cross-referencing scalp TCRbeta sequences with sorted blood CD4 and CD8 repertoires. This is the immuneACCESS table as TCRdb keeps it, with only in-frame sequences that have V and J called. A part of the clones is gone; compared with another copy, unresolved V genes explain less than half, and the rest is unexplained. The DNA was the basis for D and trimming; V, J and clone size are from that table. Across this sample there are around 120,000 clones, with approximately 52% seen only once. Of the sample, approximately 31% falls within the top ten clones.

Recombination joined TRBV7-9 with TRBJ1-2; the D gene assignment is ambiguous. This receptor was obtained from a human donor with alopecia areata. The source was CD8+ T cells sorted from blood, collected at week 4, from a patient treated with tofacitinib. The CDR3 protein sequence reads: CASGMQSGYTF. The bases read TGTGCCAGCGGTATGCAGTCAGGCTACACCTTC.